This TCR beta chain emerged from a study of shared clonotypes between healthy human individuals. Assay used: immunoSEQ multiplex PCR; TCRdb lists only in-frame clones, some missing. The table has hundreds of thousands of clones, 55% to 85% seen once. CDR3 length: 14 residues. CDR1 and CDR2 from the germline V gene are SGHAT and FQNNGV. Trimming took 6 bases from V and 0 from J, leaving 11 bases between them. CD4+ cells were split into CD45RA+ naive and CD45RA-negative memory subsets. Sequences were obtained from memory CD4+ T cells sorted from blood. Subset given: CD45RA-negative fraction. The chain couples TRBV11-2 to TRBJ1-2; D is possibly TRBD1 (6 bases). The clonotype originates from a woman under 40 in good health. CDR3 sequence: CASRSDSSNYGYTF. The CDR3 coding sequence is TGTGCCAGCAGATCGGACAGTTCTAACTATGGCTACACCTTC.